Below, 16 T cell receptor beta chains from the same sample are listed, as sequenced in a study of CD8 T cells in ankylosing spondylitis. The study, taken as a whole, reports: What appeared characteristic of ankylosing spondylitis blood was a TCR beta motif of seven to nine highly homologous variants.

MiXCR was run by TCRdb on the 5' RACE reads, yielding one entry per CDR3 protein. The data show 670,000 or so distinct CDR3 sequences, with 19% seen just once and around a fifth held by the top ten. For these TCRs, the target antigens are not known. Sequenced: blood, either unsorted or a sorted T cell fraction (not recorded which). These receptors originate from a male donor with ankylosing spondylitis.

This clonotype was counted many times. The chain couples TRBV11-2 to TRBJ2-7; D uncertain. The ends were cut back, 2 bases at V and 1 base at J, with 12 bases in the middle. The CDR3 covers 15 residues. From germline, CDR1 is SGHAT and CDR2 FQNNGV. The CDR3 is CASSLIQVGSYEQYF. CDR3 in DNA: TGTGCCAGCAGCTTAATTCAGGTCGGTTCCTACGAGCAGTACTTC.

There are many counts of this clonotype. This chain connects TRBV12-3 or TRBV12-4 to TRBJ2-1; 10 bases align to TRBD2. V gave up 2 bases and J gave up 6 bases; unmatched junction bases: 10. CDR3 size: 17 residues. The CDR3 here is CASSLFPLAGVVNEQFF. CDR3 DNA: TGTGCCAGCAGTTTATTCCCGCTAGCGGGAGTTGTCAATGAGCAGTTCTTC.

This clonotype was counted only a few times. Here the CDR3 reads CASSKGQGDGYTF. The CDR3 DNA follows: TGTGCCAGCAGCAAAGGGCAGGGGGACGGCTACACCTTC. The chain combines TRBV21-1 with TRBJ1-2; TRBD1 is taken as the D call from the table, unchecked against the DNA. TRBV21-1 is a pseudogene segment. The CDR3 has 13 amino acids.

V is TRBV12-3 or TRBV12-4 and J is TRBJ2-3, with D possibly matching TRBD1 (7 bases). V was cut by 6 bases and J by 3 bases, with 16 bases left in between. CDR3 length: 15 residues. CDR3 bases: TGTGCCAGCAGGGAGGGGGCAGGGGAGACAGATACGCAGTATTTT. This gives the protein CASREGAGETDTQYF.

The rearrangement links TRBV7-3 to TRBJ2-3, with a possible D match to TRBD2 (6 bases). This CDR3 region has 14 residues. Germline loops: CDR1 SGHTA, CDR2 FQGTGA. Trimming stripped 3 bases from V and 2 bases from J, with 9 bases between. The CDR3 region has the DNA TGTGCCAGCAGCTTTAGCGGACCCACAGATACGCAGTATTTT. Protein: CASSFSGPTDTQYF. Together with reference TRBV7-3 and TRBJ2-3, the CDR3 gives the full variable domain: GAGVSQTPSNKVTEKGKYVELRCDPISGHTALYWYRQSLGQGPEFLIYFQGTGAADDSGLPNDRFFAVRPEGSVSTLKIQRTERGDSAVYLCASSFSGPTDTQYFGPGTRLTVL.

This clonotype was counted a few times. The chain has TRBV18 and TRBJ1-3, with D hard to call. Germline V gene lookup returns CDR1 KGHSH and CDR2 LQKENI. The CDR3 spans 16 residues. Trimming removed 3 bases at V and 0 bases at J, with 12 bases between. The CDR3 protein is CASSPQDVSSGNTIYF. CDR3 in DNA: TGTGCCAGCTCACCCCAGGACGTCAGCTCTGGAAACACCATATATTTT.

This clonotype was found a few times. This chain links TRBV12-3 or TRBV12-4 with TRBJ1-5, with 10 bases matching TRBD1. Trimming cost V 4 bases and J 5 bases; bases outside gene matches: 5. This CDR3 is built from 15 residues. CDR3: CASSSGDRGDQPQHF. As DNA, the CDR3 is TGTGCCAGCAGTTCCGGGGACAGGGGTGATCAGCCCCAGCATTTT.

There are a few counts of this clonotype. CDR3 amino acids: CASSQDLRDRSATNEKLFF. Written as DNA, the CDR3 is TGCGCCAGCAGCCAAGATCTACGGGACAGAAGTGCAACTAATGAAAAACTGTTTTTT. V usage is TRBV4-1 and J usage is TRBJ1-4; the match to TRBD1 covers 7 bases. The V gene's germline CDR1 is MGHRA and CDR2 YSYEKL. This CDR3 comprises 19 residues. With 0 bases clipped from V and 0 bases from J, the junction kept 10 bases outside the gene matches.

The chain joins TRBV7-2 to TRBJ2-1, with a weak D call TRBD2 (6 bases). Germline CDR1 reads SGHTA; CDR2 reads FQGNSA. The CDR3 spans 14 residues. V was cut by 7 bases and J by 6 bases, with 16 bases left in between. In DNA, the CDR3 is TGTGCCAGCAACCCGCCGGGGGTACTCAATGAGCAGTTCTTC. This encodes CASNPPGVLNEQFF.

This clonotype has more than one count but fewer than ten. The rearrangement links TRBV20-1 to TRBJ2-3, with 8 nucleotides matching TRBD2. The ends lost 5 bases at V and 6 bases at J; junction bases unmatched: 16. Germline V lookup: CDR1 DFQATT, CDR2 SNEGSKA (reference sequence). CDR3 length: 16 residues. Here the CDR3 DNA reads TGCAGTGCTCCTTTAGACACCGGACTAGCTGGTGATACGCAGTATTTT. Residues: CSAPLDTGLAGDTQYF.

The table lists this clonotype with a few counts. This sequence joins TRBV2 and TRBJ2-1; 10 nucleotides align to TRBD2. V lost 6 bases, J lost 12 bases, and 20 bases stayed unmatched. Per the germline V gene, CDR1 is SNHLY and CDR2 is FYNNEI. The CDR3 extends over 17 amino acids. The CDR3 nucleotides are TGTGCCAGCAGAGGCCCCGGACTAGCGGAGCTCGTACTGGTGCAGTTCTTC. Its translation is CASRGPGLAELVLVQFF. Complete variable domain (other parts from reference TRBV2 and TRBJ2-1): EPEVTQTPSHQVTQMGQEVILRCVPISNHLYFYWYRQILGQKVEFLVSFYNNEISEKSEIFDDQFSVERPDGSNFTLKIRSTKLEDSAMYFCASRGPGLAELVLVQFFGPGTRLTVL.

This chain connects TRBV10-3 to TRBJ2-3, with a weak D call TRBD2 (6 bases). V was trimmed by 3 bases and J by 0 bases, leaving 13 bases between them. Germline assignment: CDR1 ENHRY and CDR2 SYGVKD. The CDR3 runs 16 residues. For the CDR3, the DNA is TGTGCCATCAGTGACGGCGCGGGGCCCAGCACAGATACGCAGTATTTT. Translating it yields CAISDGAGPSTDTQYF.

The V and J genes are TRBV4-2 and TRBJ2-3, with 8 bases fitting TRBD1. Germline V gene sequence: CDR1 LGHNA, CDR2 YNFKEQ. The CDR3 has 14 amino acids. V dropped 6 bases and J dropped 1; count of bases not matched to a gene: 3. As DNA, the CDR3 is TGTGCCAGCAGGACGGACAGGGGCACAGATACGCAGTATTTT. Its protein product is CASRTDRGTDTQYF.

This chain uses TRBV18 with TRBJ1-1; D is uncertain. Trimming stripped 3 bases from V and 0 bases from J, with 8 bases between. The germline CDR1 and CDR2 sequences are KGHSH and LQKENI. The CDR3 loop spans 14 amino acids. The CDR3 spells CASSPQSMNTEAFF. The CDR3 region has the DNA TGTGCCAGCTCACCTCAGAGTATGAACACTGAAGCTTTCTTT. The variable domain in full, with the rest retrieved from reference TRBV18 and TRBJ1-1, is NAGVMQNPRHLVRRRGQEARLRCSPMKGHSHVYWYRQLPEEGLKFMVYLQKENIIDESGMPKERFSAEFPKEGPSILRIQQVVRGDSAAYFCASSPQSMNTEAFFGQGTRLTVV.

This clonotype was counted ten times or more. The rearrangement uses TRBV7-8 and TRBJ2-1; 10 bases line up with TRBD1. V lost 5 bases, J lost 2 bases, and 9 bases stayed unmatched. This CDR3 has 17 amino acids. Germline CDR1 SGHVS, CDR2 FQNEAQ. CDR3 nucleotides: TGTGCCAGCAGCCCACCCGGGACAGGGGTCACCTACAATGAGCAGTTCTTC. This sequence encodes CASSPPGTGVTYNEQFF.

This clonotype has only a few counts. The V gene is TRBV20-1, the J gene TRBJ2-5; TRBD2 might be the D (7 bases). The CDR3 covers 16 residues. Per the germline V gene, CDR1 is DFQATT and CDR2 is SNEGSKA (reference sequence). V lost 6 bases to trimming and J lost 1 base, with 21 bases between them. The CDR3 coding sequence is TGCAGTGCCGAACCCTTTGCGGGGGCTGCCCAAGAGACCCAGTACTTC. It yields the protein CSAEPFAGAAQETQYF.